This TCR beta chain comes out of a study of T cells in Graves' hyperthyroidism and ophthalmopathy (dated by TCRdb to about 2019). The study in broad terms: TCR V-J signatures able to tell the groups apart were searched for in a discovery cohort of around 95 patients, of whom over 40 had Graves' ophthalmopathy and about 60 had stable Graves' hyperthyroidism. After sampling, hyperthyroidism patients received methimazole starting at 30 mg daily, and ophthalmopathy patients received high-dose intravenous methylprednisolone. Whether ophthalmopathy could be predicted prospectively was tested in an independent validation cohort made up of approximately 19 hyperthyroidism patients plus 17 patients who later progressed to ophthalmopathy. The study also compared thyroid tissue and blood T-cell repertoires from roughly 6 Graves' hyperthyroidism patients. TCR Vbeta CDR3 sequencing of 120 to 150 peripheral blood samples (under 45 ophthalmopathy, 75 hyperthyroidism and some 17 progressor patients) is reported in the paper. The 100 discovery patients were randomly split 7:3 into training and test sets. The research as a whole found: In validation, progression to ophthalmopathy was predicted by the model with approximately 67% sensitivity and approximately 78% specificity, a median of about 6.8 months before onset. Most expanded thyroid clonotypes (frequency above 0.001) were also found in blood, which suggests that blood repertoires may mirror thyroid immune responses. In cross-validation, a model built on a 13 V-J signature told ophthalmopathy apart from stable hyperthyroidism with 87.88% sensitivity and approximately 81% specificity, and in testing the same model reached 80%/75%. Sample size was not statistically predetermined, and investigators were not blinded to group allocation.

Graves' hyperthyroidism was defined as stable when no progression to ophthalmopathy occurred over 18 months of follow-up. Hyperthyroidism patients were newly diagnosed, had a disease duration of under 2 months, and were aged 18 to 65 years. Any patient with an uncontrolled infection, another autoimmune disease, pregnancy or lactation was excluded. Clinical symptoms, serum thyroxine and TRAb, thyroid ultrasound, and orbital computed tomography formed the basis for the diagnoses. Trizol reagent was used to extract total RNA, and RNA quality was then checked on an Agilent 2100 Bioanalyzer. This clonotype was counted many times. Its antigen specificity is not known. It has no much larger one-base neighbor in the sample; base qualities were not kept. The CDR3 runs 14 residues from the cysteine to the phenylalanine. Of the read, only the CDR3 DNA is kept; its 42 bases are in frame from base 1. CDR1 DFQATT and CDR2 SNEGSKA are derived from the germline V gene (reference sequence). Relative to germline, V is 7 bases shorter and J is 0 bases shorter, with 16 bases between their ends.

The TCR beta CDR3 regions were amplified from the RNA transcripts. For the first round of RT-PCR on the TCR CDR3, the HTBI primer set was used together with the Qiagen OneStep RT-PCR kit. Libraries were constructed in a second round of multiplex PCR, after which size selection and purification were carried out. The libraries were sequenced on an Illumina HiSeq2000 using paired-end 100 bp reads. The authors' pipeline ran thus. SOAPnuke was used to process the raw data, with reads discarded if the reads contained adapters or uncalled bases, had a mean Phred below 15, or lacked an exact constant-primer or identifier match. COPE v1.2.5 was used to merge high-quality paired reads, and clonotypes were defined as unique nucleotide sequences. MiTCR v1.1 was used to align the clonotypes against IMGT TRBV, TRBD and TRBJ reference segments. The analysis included only V-J combinations with a frequency above 0.0001, which together covered approximately 99% of the repertoires. The TCS score was defined as F50 (clonal expansion) divided by E x V (chaos), with BLOSUM62-based TCRdist calculated between CDR3 peptides within each V-J. Welch's t-statistics and random forest reduced roughly 540 V-J features to roughly 13, which were used in a naive Bayes classifier (R e1071). The similarity between thyroid and blood repertoires was quantified using the Morisita-Horn index. The public reads were reanalyzed by TCRdb: fastp trimming at Q25, MiXCR alignment, in-frame beta chains only. Rows with one shared CDR3 protein collapse into an entry with the most common genes and DNA. The V and J calls were determined by TCRdb, not by the authors. In all, the sample holds roughly 570,000 distinct CDR3 sequences, and about half of those were seen once. The top ten constitute about 8% of the sample.

The sequencing input was peripheral blood or thyroid tissue (not recorded which). The receptor was isolated from a woman younger than 35 with Graves' hyperthyroidism. The receptor chain draws on TRBV20-1 and TRBJ2-7; the D gene identity is not certain. The nucleotides are TGCAGTGTCCTAGAGATCACATCCTCCTACGAGCAGTACTTC. This codes for CSVLEITSSYEQYF.